This T cell receptor beta chain was sequenced during a study of T cells expressing NK-cell markers. The study's findings and limits: In four donors, these clonotypes also led the CD3+CD56-NKG2C+ fraction.

In generating TCR beta cDNA, 5'RACE template switching with UMIs was used. TCRdb processed the 5' RACE reads again and assigns one entry to each CDR3 protein, with no DNA. The sample data list over 150,000 distinct CDR3 sequences. This CDR3 spans 14 amino acids. The germline V gene has CDR1 SGHRS and CDR2 YFSETQ. Of note for this clonotype: The antigen is undetermined.

The sequence derives from a man aged 18-75 years in good health. Source material: blood T cells: a sorted CD56 or NKG2C T cell subset, CD4+ or CD8+ T cells, or bulk PBMC T cells (not recorded which). This rearrangement joins TRBV5-1 to TRBJ1-2; TCRdb gives TRBD1 as the D gene, but with no DNA this cannot be confirmed. The CDR3 here is CASSLSGALYGYTF.